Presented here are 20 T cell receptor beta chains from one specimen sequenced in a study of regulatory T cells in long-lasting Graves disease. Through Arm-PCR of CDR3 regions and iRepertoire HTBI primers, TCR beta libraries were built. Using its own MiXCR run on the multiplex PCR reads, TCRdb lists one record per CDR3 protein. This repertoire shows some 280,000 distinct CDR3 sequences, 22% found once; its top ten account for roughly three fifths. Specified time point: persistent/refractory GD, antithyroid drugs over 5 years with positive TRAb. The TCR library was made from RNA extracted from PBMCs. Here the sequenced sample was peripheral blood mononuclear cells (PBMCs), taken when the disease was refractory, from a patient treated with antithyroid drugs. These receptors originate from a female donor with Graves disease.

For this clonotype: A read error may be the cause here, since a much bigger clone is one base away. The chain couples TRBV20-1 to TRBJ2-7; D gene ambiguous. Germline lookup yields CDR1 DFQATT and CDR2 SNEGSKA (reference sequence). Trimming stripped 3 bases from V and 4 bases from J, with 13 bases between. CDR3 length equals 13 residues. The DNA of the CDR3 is TGCAGTGCTAGGGCCCATTTACGGTACGAGCAGTACTTC. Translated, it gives CSARAHLRYEQYF.

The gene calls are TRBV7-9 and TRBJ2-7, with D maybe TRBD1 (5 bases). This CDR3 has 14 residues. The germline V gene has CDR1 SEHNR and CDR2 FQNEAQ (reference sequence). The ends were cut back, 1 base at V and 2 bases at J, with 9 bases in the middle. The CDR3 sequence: CASSLGTSTYEQYF. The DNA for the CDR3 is TGTGCCAGCAGCTTAGGGACATCAACCTACGAGCAGTACTTC.

CDR3 residues: CASSRGEAYSGNTIYF. For the CDR3, the DNA is TGTGCCAGCTCACGCGGGGAGGCTTACTCTGGAAACACCATATATTTT. This rearrangement joins TRBV18 to TRBJ1-3; D unclear. This CDR3 spans 16 amino acids. V dropped 4 bases and J dropped 0 bases, with 13 bases sitting between them. Germline V CDR1 and CDR2: KGHSH, LQKENI.

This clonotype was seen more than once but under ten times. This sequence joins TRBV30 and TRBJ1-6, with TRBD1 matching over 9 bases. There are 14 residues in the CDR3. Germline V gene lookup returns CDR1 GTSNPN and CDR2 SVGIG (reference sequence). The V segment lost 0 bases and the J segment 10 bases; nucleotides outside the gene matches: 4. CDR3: CAWSVQGARSPLHF. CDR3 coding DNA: TGTGCCTGGAGTGTACAGGGGGCTCGGTCACCCCTCCACTTT. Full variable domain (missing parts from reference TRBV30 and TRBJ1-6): SQTIHQWPATLVQPVGSPLSLECTVEGTSNPNLYWYRQAAGRGLQLLFYSVGIGQISSEVPQNLSASRPQDRQFILSSKKLLLSDSGFYLCAWSVQGARSPLHFGNGTRLTVT.

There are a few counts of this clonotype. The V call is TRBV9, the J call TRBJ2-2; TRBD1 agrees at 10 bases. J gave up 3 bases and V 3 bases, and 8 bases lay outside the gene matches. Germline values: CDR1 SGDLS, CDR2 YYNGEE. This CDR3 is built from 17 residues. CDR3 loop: CASSAYTGTGDTGELFF. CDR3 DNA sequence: TGTGCCAGCAGCGCCTACACCGGGACAGGGGACACCGGGGAGCTGTTTTTT.

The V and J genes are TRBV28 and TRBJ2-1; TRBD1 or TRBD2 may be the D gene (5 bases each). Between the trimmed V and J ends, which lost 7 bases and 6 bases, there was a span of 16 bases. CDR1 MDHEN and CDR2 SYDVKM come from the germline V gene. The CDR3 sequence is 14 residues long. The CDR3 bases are TGTGCCAGCAACCGGGACGCCGTGACCAATGAGCAGTTCTTC. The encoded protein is CASNRDAVTNEQFF.

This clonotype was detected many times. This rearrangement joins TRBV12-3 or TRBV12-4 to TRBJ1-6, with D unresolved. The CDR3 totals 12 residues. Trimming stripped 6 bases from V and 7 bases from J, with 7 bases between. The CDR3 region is CASRLENSPLHF. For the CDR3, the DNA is TGTGCCAGCAGATTGGAGAATTCACCCCTCCACTTT.

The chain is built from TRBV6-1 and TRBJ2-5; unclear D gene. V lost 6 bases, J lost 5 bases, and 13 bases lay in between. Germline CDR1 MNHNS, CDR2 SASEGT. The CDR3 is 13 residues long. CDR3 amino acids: CASSRTLKETQYF. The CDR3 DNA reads TGTGCCAGCAGCCGCACACTAAAGGAGACCCAGTACTTC.

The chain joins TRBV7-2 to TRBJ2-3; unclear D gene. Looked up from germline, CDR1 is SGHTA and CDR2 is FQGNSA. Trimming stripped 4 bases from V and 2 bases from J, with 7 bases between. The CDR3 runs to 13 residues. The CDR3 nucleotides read TGTGCCAGCAGCTCGTCGTACACAGATACGCAGTATTTT. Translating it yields CASSSSYTDTQYF. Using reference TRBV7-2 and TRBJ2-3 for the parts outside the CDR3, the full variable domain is GAGVSQSPSNKVTEKGKDVELRCDPISGHTALYWYRQSLGQGLEFLIYFQGNSAPDKSGLPSDRFSAERTGGSVSTLTIQRTQQEDSAVYLCASSSSYTDTQYFGPGTRLTVL.

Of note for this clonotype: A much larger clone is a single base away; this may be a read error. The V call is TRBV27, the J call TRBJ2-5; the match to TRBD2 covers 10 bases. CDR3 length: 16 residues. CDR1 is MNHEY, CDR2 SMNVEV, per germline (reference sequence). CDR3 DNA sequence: TGTGCCAGCAGTTTTCGCGGAGCGGGAGGGCCGGAGACCCGGTACTTC. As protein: CASSFRGAGGPETRYF.

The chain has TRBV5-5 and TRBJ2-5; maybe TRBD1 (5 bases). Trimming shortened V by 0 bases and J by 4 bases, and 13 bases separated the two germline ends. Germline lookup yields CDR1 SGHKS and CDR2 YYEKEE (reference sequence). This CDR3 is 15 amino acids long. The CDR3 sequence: CASSLEGRVGETQYF. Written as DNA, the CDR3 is TGTGCCAGCAGCTTGGAGGGCAGGGTGGGAGAGACCCAGTACTTC.

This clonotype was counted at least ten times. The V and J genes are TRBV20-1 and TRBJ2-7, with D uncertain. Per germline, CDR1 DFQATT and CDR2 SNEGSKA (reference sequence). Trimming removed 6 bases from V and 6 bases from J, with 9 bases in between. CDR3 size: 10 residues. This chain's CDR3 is CSALVREQYF. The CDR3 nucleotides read TGCAGTGCCTTAGTTCGCGAGCAGTACTTC.

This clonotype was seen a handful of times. The CDR3 region has the DNA TGCGCCAGCAGCTTGGAGTCAGACTACGAGCAGTACTTC. It is translated as CASSLESDYEQYF. V usage is TRBV5-1 and J usage is TRBJ2-7; no clear D gene. Germline V gene lookup returns CDR1 SGHRS and CDR2 YFSETQ. The CDR3 is 13 amino acids. Trimming removed 0 bases from V and 3 bases from J, with 7 bases in between.

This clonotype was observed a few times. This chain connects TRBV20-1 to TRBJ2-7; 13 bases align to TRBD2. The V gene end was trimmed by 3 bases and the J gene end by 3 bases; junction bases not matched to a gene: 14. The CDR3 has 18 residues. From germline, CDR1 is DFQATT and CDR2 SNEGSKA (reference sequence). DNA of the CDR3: TGCAGTGCTAGGTACAGAGGACTAGCGGGAGATAGGTTCTACGAGCAGTACTTC. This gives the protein CSARYRGLAGDRFYEQYF.

CDR3 coding DNA: TGTGCCAGCAGCCAACTGGGAGGGGAGCTGTTTTTT. This sequence encodes CASSQLGGELFF. The chain recombines TRBV7-2 with TRBJ2-2, with D hard to call. Looked up from germline, CDR1 is SGHTA and CDR2 is FQGNSA. Trimming stripped 5 bases from V and 8 bases from J, with 9 bases between. This CDR3 spans 12 amino acids.

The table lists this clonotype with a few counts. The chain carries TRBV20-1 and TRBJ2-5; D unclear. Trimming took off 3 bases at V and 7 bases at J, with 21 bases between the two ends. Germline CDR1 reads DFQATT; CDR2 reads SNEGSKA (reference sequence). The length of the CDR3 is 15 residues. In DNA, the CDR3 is TGCAGTGCTAGTGACCGGGCCCGGGCGACGTGGACCCAGTACTTC. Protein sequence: CSASDRARATWTQYF.

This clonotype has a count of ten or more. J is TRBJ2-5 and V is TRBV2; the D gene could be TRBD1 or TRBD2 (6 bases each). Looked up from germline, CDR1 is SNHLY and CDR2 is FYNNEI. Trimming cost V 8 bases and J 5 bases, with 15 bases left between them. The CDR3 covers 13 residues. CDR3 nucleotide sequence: TGTGCCAGCGAGGGGGGTCTCGGGGAGACCCAGTACTTC. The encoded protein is CASEGGLGETQYF.

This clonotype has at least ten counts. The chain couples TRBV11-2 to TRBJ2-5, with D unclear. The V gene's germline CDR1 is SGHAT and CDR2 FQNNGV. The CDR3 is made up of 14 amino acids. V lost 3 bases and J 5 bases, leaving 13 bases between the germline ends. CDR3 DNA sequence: TGTGCCAGCAGCTTCGGACCGACGGTGGAGACCCAGTACTTC. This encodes CASSFGPTVETQYF.

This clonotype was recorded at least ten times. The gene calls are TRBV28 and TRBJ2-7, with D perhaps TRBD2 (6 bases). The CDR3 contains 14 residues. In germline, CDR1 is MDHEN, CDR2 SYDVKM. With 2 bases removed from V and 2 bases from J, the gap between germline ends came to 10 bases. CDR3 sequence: CASSLRREPYEQYF. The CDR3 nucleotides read TGTGCCAGCAGTTTACGGAGGGAACCCTACGAGCAGTACTTC.

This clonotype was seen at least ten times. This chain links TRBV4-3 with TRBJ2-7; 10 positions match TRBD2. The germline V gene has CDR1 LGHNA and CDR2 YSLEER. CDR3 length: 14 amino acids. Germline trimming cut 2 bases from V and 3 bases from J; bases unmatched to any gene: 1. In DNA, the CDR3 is TGCGCCAGCAGCCAAAGGACTAGCGGCTACGAGCAGTACTTC. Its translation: CASSQRTSGYEQYF.